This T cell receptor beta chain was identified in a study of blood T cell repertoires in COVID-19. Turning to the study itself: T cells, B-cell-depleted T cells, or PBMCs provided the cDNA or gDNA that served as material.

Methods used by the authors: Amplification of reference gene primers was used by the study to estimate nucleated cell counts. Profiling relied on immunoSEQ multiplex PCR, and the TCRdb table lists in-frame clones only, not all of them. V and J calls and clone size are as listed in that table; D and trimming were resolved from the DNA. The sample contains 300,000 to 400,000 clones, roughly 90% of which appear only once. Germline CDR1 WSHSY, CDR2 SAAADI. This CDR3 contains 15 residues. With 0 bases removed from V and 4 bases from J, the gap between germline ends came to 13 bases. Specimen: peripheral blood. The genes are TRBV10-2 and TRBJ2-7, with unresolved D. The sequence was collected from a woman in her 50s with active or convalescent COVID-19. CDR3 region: CASSESIGVRYEQYF. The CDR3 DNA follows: TGCGCCAGCAGTGAGTCGATAGGTGTCAGGTACGAGCAGTACTTC.